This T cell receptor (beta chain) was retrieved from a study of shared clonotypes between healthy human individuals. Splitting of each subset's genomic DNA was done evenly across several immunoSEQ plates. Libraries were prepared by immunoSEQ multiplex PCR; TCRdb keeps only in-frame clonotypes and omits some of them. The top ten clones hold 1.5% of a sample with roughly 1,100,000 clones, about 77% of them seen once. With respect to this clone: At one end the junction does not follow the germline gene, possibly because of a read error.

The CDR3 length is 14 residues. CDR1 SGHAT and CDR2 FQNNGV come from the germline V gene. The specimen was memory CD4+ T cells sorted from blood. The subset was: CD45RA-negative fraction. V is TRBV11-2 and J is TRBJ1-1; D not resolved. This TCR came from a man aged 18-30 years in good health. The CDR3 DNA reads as TGTGCCAGCAGCTCGACCGGGTCGAACACTGGAGCTTTCTTT. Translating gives CASSSTGSNTGAFF.